Listed below are T cell receptor beta chains from one sample, sequenced in a study of OX40 agonist ivuxolimab in advanced cancers. Here immunoSEQ multiplex PCR was the method, and the copy in TCRdb shows in-frame clones only, minus some. The sample consists of 60,000 to 65,000 clones, about 91% of them appearing once. The sequencing used CD4+ or CD8+ T cells sorted from blood, collected in a trial of the OX40 agonist ivuxolimab. These receptors originate from an adult with an advanced solid tumor such as melanoma, head and neck, liver or kidney cancer. Each CDR3 is given with its conserved first and last residue. A D gene is named only where the DNA matches it firmly. For some rows the clone size is stated as once, few or many, or as a class when expanded; others skip it.

abundance: .
d_gene: TRBD1
j_gene: TRBJ1-2
v_gene: TRBV19
CDR3nt: TGTGCCAGTAGTATAATGGTCGGGACAGGGCGAGTCTATGGCTACACCTTC
CDR3aa: CASSIMVGTGRVYGYTF

abundance: .
d_gene: TRBD1
j_gene: TRBJ1-6
v_gene: TRBV7-2
CDR3nt: TGTGCCAGCAGCTTAAACAGGGGATCGGATTCACCCCTCCACTTT
CDR3aa: CASSLNRGSDSPLHF

abundance: .
d_gene: TRBD2
j_gene: TRBJ2-7
v_gene: TRBV4-1
CDR3nt: TGCGCCAGCAGCGACAATCTAGCGGGAGACTACGAGCAGTACTTC
CDR3aa: CASSDNLAGDYEQYF

abundance: .
d_gene: TRBD1
j_gene: TRBJ1-1
v_gene: TRBV30
CDR3nt: TGTGCCTGGAGTGCTCGAATTACAGGGGCTTCTGAAGCTTTCTTT
CDR3aa: CAWSARITGASEAFF

abundance: .
d_gene: TRBD2
j_gene: TRBJ2-3
v_gene: TRBV9
CDR3nt: TGTGCCAGCAGCGTTGGTAGCGGGGGGGCCACAGATACGCAGTATTTT
CDR3aa: CASSVGSGGATDTQYF

abundance: .
d_gene: .
j_gene: TRBJ1-4
v_gene: TRBV5-1
CDR3nt: TGCGCCAGCAGCGAGACGGGAGCAACTAATGAAAAACTGTTTTTT
CDR3aa: CASSETGATNEKLFF

abundance: .
d_gene: .
j_gene: TRBJ2-3
v_gene: TRBV6-6
CDR3nt: TGTGCCAGCAGTACCTATGGAGGGAGTGGCACAGATACGCAGTATTTT
CDR3aa: CASSTYGGSGTDTQYF

abundance: .
d_gene: .
j_gene: TRBJ2-1
v_gene: TRBV6-1
CDR3nt: TGTGCCAGCGGGGGGTTCCATGAGCAGTTCTTC
CDR3aa: CASGGFHEQFF

abundance: .
d_gene: .
j_gene: TRBJ2-3
v_gene: TRBV5-1
CDR3nt: TGCGCCAGCAGCTTGGCCGGAATCACAGATACGCAGTATTTT
CDR3aa: CASSLAGITDTQYF

abundance: .
d_gene: .
j_gene: TRBJ1-1
v_gene: TRBV6-5
CDR3nt: TGTGCCAGCAGCCGGGGTTCTAACACTGAAGCTTTCTTT
CDR3aa: CASSRGSNTEAFF

abundance: .
d_gene: .
j_gene: TRBJ2-3
v_gene: TRBV6-5
CDR3nt: TGTGCCAGCAGTTACAGGGGGGTGGGCACAGATACGCAGTATTTT
CDR3aa: CASSYRGVGTDTQYF

abundance: .
d_gene: .
j_gene: TRBJ2-7
v_gene: TRBV30
CDR3nt: TGTGCCTGGAGTGTCTCCGGTATGTACTACGAGCAGTACTTC
CDR3aa: CAWSVSGMYYEQYF

abundance: .
d_gene: TRBD1
j_gene: TRBJ1-1
v_gene: TRBV6-1
CDR3nt: TGTGCCAGCAGTTTTTCGGACAGGGTCGAAGCTTTCTTT
CDR3aa: CASSFSDRVEAFF

abundance: .
d_gene: TRBD1
j_gene: TRBJ2-1
v_gene: TRBV5-1
CDR3nt: TGCGCCAGCAGCTTGGGGGACAGAAACAATGAGCAGTTCTTC
CDR3aa: CASSLGDRNNEQFF

abundance: .
d_gene: .
j_gene: TRBJ2-2
v_gene: TRBV11-3
CDR3nt: TGTGCCAGCAGCTTAGACAGGGGTGCCGGGGAGCTGTTTTTT
CDR3aa: CASSLDRGAGELFF

abundance: .
d_gene: TRBD1
j_gene: TRBJ2-6
v_gene: TRBV27
CDR3nt: TGTGCCAGCACCGGGATGTTCGGGACAGGGGTCCCCCCTGGGGCCAACGTCCTGACTTTC
CDR3aa: CASTGMFGTGVPPGANVLTF

abundance: .
d_gene: .
j_gene: TRBJ1-1
v_gene: TRBV10-3
CDR3nt: TGTGCCATCAGTGTGGCAGCGATGAACACTGAAGCTTTCTTT
CDR3aa: CAISVAAMNTEAFF

abundance: once
d_gene: TRBD2
j_gene: TRBJ2-5
v_gene: TRBV30
CDR3nt: TGTGCCTGGAGTGTAGCGGGGTCGGGGACCCAGTACTTC
CDR3aa: CAWSVAGSGTQYF

abundance: .
d_gene: .
j_gene: TRBJ2-1
v_gene: TRBV5-4
CDR3nt: TGTGCCAGCAGCTTTCAGAGATTAAGTGAGCAGTTCTTC
CDR3aa: CASSFQRLSEQFF

abundance: .
d_gene: .
j_gene: TRBJ2-5
v_gene: TRBV29-1
CDR3nt: TGCAGCGTTAGAGTCTTGGAGACCCAGTACTTC
CDR3aa: CSVRVLETQYF